This T cell receptor (beta chain) appears in the sequencing data of a study of blood T cells in healthy people across ages. Comment on this clonotype: Its antigen is as yet unknown.

Study conclusions and caveats: Lack of knowledge of donor CMV status possibly confounded expanded clonotype changes.

The CDR3 loop spans 15 amino acids. V was cut by 5 bases and J by 0 bases, with 17 bases left in between. Germline V gives CDR1 DFQATT, CDR2 SNEGSKA (reference sequence). Then a second PCR, running about 6 to 11 cycles, was carried out with a sample-barcoded 5' primer and a J-beta primer mix. Using its own MiXCR run on the 5' RACE reads, TCRdb lists one record per CDR3 protein. The sample shows 630,000 or so distinct CDR3 sequences, roughly 32% of them seen only once. Sequencing was performed on blood. The source of this sequence is a woman aged 80 or over in good health. The chain employs TRBV20-1 and TRBJ2-7; TRBD1 might be the D (6 bases). CDR3 nucleotide sequence: TGCAGTGCTGGCGAGCACAGGGACGTCTCCTACGAGCAGTACTTC. Its protein product is CSAGEHRDVSYEQYF.